Listed below are T cell receptor beta chains from one sample, sequenced in a study of blood T cells in healthy people across ages. One entry per CDR3 protein results from TCRdb running MiXCR on the 5' RACE reads. Among about 2 million distinct CDR3 sequences listed, 49% were seen once. Input material: blood. Source of these receptors: a woman aged 40 to 50 in good health. The CDR3 runs from the conserved cysteine through the conserved F or W. The D gene is left open where the match is weak. Size is omitted from some rows. Given values are once, few, many or a class for expanded clones.

TRBV7-2,.,.,TRBJ1-2,CASSLRTATNYGYTF,TGTGCCAGCAGCTTAAGGACAGCCACTAACTATGGCTACACCTTC
TRBV6-5,few,TRBD2,TRBJ2-4,CASSAGGPQNIQYF,TGTGCCAGCAGTGCGGGGGGTCCTCAAAACATTCAGTACTTC
TRBV11-2,few,.,TRBJ2-7,CASRPFTKGLPWNEQYF,TGTGCCAGCAGACCGTTCACGAAGGGGCTACCTTGGAACGAGCAGTACTTC
TRBV27,.,.,TRBJ2-7,CASSPKSRDIRPYEQYF,TGTGCCAGCAGTCCCAAAAGCCGGGACATCCGTCCCTACGAGCAGTACTTC
TRBV6-2/TRBV6-3,once,.,TRBJ2-5,CASSYGWQETQYF,TGTGCCAGCAGTTACGGGTGGCAAGAGACCCAGTACTTC
TRBV28,.,.,TRBJ1-6,CASSPGGMSSYNSPLHF,TGTGCCAGCAGTCCCGGGGGGATGAGCTCCTATAATTCACCCCTCCACTTT
TRBV27,.,.,TRBJ2-4,CASSLWGGAVKNIQYF,TGTGCCAGCAGTTTATGGGGCGGGGCGGTCAAAAACATTCAGTACTTC
TRBV12-3/TRBV12-4,few,.,TRBJ2-5,CASTLGQKWETQYF,TGTGCCAGCACCCTGGGCCAAAAGTGGGAGACCCAGTACTTC
TRBV15,.,.,TRBJ1-2,CATSKQEINYGYTF,TGTGCCACCAGCAAACAGGAGATCAACTATGGCTACACCTTC
TRBV11-2,.,TRBD1,TRBJ2-5,CASSTSDRGSETQYF,TGTGCCAGCAGCACCTCGGACAGGGGGTCAGAGACCCAGTACTTC
TRBV7-6,.,TRBD1,TRBJ2-1,CASSLTGAILYNEQFF,TGTGCCAGCAGCTTAACAGGGGCTATACTTTACAATGAGCAGTTCTTC
TRBV20-1,once,.,TRBJ2-1,CSAGGSLRGDNEQFF,TGCAGTGCTGGAGGGAGTTTAAGGGGGGACAATGAGCAGTTCTTC
TRBV20-1,.,.,TRBJ2-3,CSASQSLTSIPYF,TGCAGTGCTAGTCAGTCCTTGACTAGTATCCCGTATTTT
TRBV20-1,.,TRBD1,TRBJ2-5,CSAAQGGGETQYF,TGCAGTGCAGCACAGGGGGGAGGAGAGACCCAGTACTTC
TRBV7-8,few,TRBD2,TRBJ2-1,CASSLGLLAGGNEQFF,TGTGCCAGCAGCTTGGGTTTGCTAGCGGGGGGGAATGAGCAGTTCTTC
TRBV6-5,.,.,TRBJ1-1,CASSTGHTEAFF,TGTGCCAGCAGTACCGGACACACTGAAGCTTTCTTT
TRBV28,.,.,TRBJ2-7,CASSLYRAGVGEQYF,TGTGCCAGCAGTTTATACCGCGCTGGGGTGGGCGAGCAGTACTTC
TRBV14,few,.,TRBJ2-7,CARKINRSWYF,TGTGCCAGGAAAATCAATCGATCCTGGTACTTC
TRBV25-1,.,.,TRBJ1-1,CASRSNTEAFF,TGTGCCAGTCGGTCAAACACTGAAGCTTTCTTT
TRBV12-3/TRBV12-4,.,.,TRBJ2-7,CASESYNEQYF,TGTGCCAGCGAGTCCTACAATGAGCAGTACTTC
TRBV7-6,few,.,TRBJ2-3,CASSFGDGANTQYF,TGTGCCAGCAGCTTTGGGGACGGGGCCAATACGCAGTATTTT
TRBV27,few,TRBD1,TRBJ2-7,CASYRGDEQYF,TGTGCCAGCTACAGGGGTGACGAGCAGTACTTC
TRBV20-1,.,.,TRBJ1-1,CSVRQIPGAMNTEAFF,TGCAGCGTTCGACAGATCCCCGGGGCGATGAACACTGAAGCTTTCTTT
TRBV6-2/TRBV6-3,.,.,TRBJ2-3,CASSRRDRPSTDTQYF,TGTGCCAGCAGTCGCCGGGACCGTCCTAGCACAGATACGCAGTATTTT
TRBV7-9,.,.,TRBJ1-2,CASSLSLTAHNYGYTF,TGTGCCAGCAGCTTAAGTTTGACAGCTCACAACTATGGCTACACCTTC
TRBV29-1,.,TRBD1,TRBJ1-2,CSVAGPGGYGYTF,TGCAGCGTTGCTGGGCCAGGGGGCTATGGCTACACCTTC
TRBV4-3,.,.,TRBJ1-2,CASSQEARGGYGYTF,TGCGCCAGCAGCCAAGAAGCGCGGGGGGGCTATGGCTACACCTTC
TRBV7-2,.,.,TRBJ1-3,CASSSTNSGNTIYF,TGTGCCAGCAGCTCGACTAACTCTGGAAACACCATATATTTT
TRBV7-2,.,TRBD2,TRBJ2-1,CASSSPSLAGDYNEQFF,TGTGCCAGCAGCTCCCCCTCTTTAGCGGGGGATTACAATGAGCAGTTCTTC
TRBV7-2,.,.,TRBJ1-1,CASSLGSKVNTEAFF,TGTGCCAGCAGCTTAGGGAGCAAGGTGAACACTGAAGCTTTCTTT
TRBV13,.,TRBD1,TRBJ1-2,CASSSNPGQGHGYTF,TGTGCCAGCAGCTCAAACCCGGGACAGGGGCATGGCTACACCTTC
TRBV6-2/TRBV6-3,.,TRBD2,TRBJ2-7,CASMLAGEDGEQYF,TGTGCCAGCATGTTAGCGGGGGAGGATGGCGAGCAGTACTTC
TRBV5-1,.,TRBD2,TRBJ2-1,CASSRGLAGVLYNEQFF,TGCGCCAGCAGCCGAGGACTAGCGGGGGTCCTCTACAATGAGCAGTTCTTC
TRBV24-1,.,TRBD1,TRBJ2-1,CATSDRTGGENEQFF,TGTGCCACCAGTGACAGGACAGGGGGTGAGAATGAGCAGTTCTTC
TRBV7-2,few,TRBD2,TRBJ2-3,CASSRGGPSTDTQYF,TGTGCCAGCAGCCGCGGGGGGCCTAGCACAGATACGCAGTATTTT
TRBV5-1,.,TRBD2,TRBJ2-7,CASSEPGLAFYEQYF,TGCGCCAGCAGCGAGCCGGGACTAGCGTTCTACGAGCAGTACTTC
TRBV2,.,.,TRBJ1-2,CASSESQGGGYTF,TGTGCCAGCAGTGAATCCCAGGGAGGCGGCTACACCTTC
TRBV3-1,.,.,TRBJ2-5,CASSRRRNQETQYF,TGTGCCAGCAGCCGAAGACGGAACCAAGAGACCCAGTACTTC
TRBV9,.,.,TRBJ1-1,CASSFGVEGAGSEAFF,TGTGCCAGCAGCTTCGGGGTGGAGGGCGCCGGCAGTGAAGCTTTCTTT
TRBV29-1,many,TRBD2,TRBJ2-1,CSVDPTSGNEQFF,TGCAGCGTTGACCCGACTAGCGGGAATGAGCAGTTCTTC
TRBV29-1,few,.,TRBJ2-7,CSAMGGGEQYF,TGCAGCGCGATGGGGGGAGGCGAGCAGTACTTC
TRBV29-1,few,.,TRBJ2-5,CSVSSSQETQYF,TGCAGCGTCTCGTCTAGCCAAGAGACCCAGTACTTC
TRBV29-1,.,TRBD1,TRBJ1-2,CSVEGRRRDRGDYGYTF,TGCAGCGTTGAAGGGCGCCGCCGGGACAGGGGGGACTATGGCTACACCTTC